The clone carrying this T cell receptor beta chain was counted ten times or more. Its antigen is as yet unknown. The junction and the germline gene differ at one end; a read error may be behind it. The data were obtained in a study of molecular identifiers for immune sequencing clone quantification. Study-level points and caveats: Jurkat TCR RNA spiked in from one cell (amid about 1 million naive cells) was reportedly detectable.

For bulk TCR libraries, previously described methods and listed TCR primers were used. TCRdb re-derived calls from the PCR reads in MiXCR, one entry per CDR3 protein. The table lists about 630,000 distinct CDR3 sequences, 25% of them singletons. Naive CD8 T cells, phenotype CD8+CD4-CCR7+CD45RA+, were sorted. This CDR3 contains 11 residues. Germline CDR1 is SEHNR and CDR2 is FQNEAQ (reference sequence). This receptor was obtained from a human donor in good health. Some libraries in this study had Jurkat cell RNA spiked in. Sequencing was carried out using naive CD8+ T cells from blood, with Jurkat cell RNA spiked in. Regarding subset: FACS-sorted CD8+CD4-CCR7+CD45RA+ naive T cells. J is TRBJ2-7 and V is TRBV7-9, with a possible D match to TRBD2 (6 bases). The CDR3 nucleotides read TGCGCCAGCAGCTTGGGACTCGAGCAGTACTTC. It translates to CASSLGLEQYF.